The 5 T cell receptor beta chains given below trace back to one sample, sequenced in a study of cytotoxic CD8 clonotypes in ibrutinib-treated CLL. Clones were sequenced by immunoSEQ multiplex PCR, and TCRdb holds only the in-frame ones, with some missing. The sample yields roughly 200,000 clones, roughly 65% seen once. The sample here was PBMCs, taken after 12 months of ibrutinib treatment. The receptors come from a human donor with chronic lymphocytic leukemia.

The chain has TRBV11-1 and TRBJ2-3; D is ambiguous. Trimming pared 4 bases from V and 3 bases from J, leaving 2 bases between. The CDR3 covers 11 residues. The germline V gene has CDR1 SGHAT and CDR2 FQDESV (reference sequence). The DNA for the CDR3 is TGTGCCAGCAGCTCTACAGATACGCAGTATTTT. Translation: CASSSTDTQYF.

The chain is built from TRBV9 and TRBJ1-3; D ambiguous. The CDR3 covers 15 residues. Trimming left V 1 base short and J 0 bases short, with 8 bases between. Germline V CDR1 and CDR2: SGDLS, YYNGEE. CDR3 region: CASSVTGYSGNTIYF. DNA of the CDR3: TGTGCCAGCAGCGTAACGGGGTACTCTGGAAACACCATATATTTT.

This sequence joins TRBV30 and TRBJ2-5; D remains ambiguous. CDR1 is GTSNPN, CDR2 SVGIG, per germline (reference sequence). This CDR3 has 12 residues. V was shortened by 8 bases and J by 5 bases, with 15 bases between the two germline ends. In DNA, the CDR3 is TGTGCCGGACGGGTCGGCGTTGAGACCCAGTACTTC. It encodes CAGRVGVETQYF. Looking up the rest from reference TRBV30 and TRBJ2-5 gives the full variable domain: SQTIHQWPATLVQPVGSPLSLECTVEGTSNPNLYWYRQAAGRGLQLLFYSVGIGQISSEVPQNLSASRPQDRQFILSSKKLLLSDSGFYLCAGRVGVETQYFGPGTRLLVL.

This clone is judged medium-sized. Additional DNA sequences in this sample encode the identical CDR3. The CDR3: CASSLQLNTEAFF. The DNA of the CDR3 is TGCGCCAGCAGCTTGCAGCTCAACACTGAAGCTTTCTTT. The genes are TRBV5-1 and TRBJ1-1, with D unclear. The CDR3 is 13 amino acids. Trimming pared 1 base from V and 2 bases from J, leaving 6 bases between. Germline lookup yields CDR1 SGHRS and CDR2 YFSETQ.

The chain is built from TRBV9 and TRBJ2-3, with 8 bases fitting TRBD2. V was pared by 0 bases and J by 6 bases, with 6 bases of the junction left unmatched. Germline CDR1 SGDLS, CDR2 YYNGEE. The CDR3 is 15 residues long. Written as DNA, the CDR3 is TGTGCCAGCAGCGTAGTAGCGGGGCCAGAGGATACGCAGTATTTT. This translates into CASSVVAGPEDTQYF.